A single sample is the source of the 21 T cell receptor beta chains below, sequenced in a study of blood T cell repertoires in COVID-19. The assay was immunoSEQ multiplex PCR, and TCRdb's table has in-frame clones only and misses some. The repertoire holds roughly 350,000 clones, approximately 87% seen once, with roughly a tenth in the top ten. Material: peripheral blood. The receptors were sampled from a woman in her thirties with COVID-19, enrolled during active disease.

The V call is TRBV11-3, the J call TRBJ2-1, with D perhaps matching TRBD2 (6 bases). The germline gives CDR1 SGHNT, CDR2 YENEEA. V gave up 3 bases and J gave up 7 bases, with 10 bases separating them. The CDR3 loop spans 13 amino acids. CDR3 amino acids: CASSLGGVNEQFF. CDR3 bases: TGTGCCAGCAGCTTGGGGGGAGTGAATGAGCAGTTCTTC.

The chain links TRBV27 to TRBJ2-1; perhaps TRBD1 as D (5 bases). There are 11 residues in the CDR3. V shed 10 bases and J shed 10 bases, with 14 bases lying between them. Germline V gives CDR1 MNHEY, CDR2 SMNVEV (reference sequence). The CDR3 sequence: CATLTPGEQFF. In nucleotides, the CDR3 is TGTGCCACATTAACCCCAGGGGAGCAGTTCTTC.

This chain links TRBV18 with TRBJ2-1; D might be TRBD2 (5 bases). This CDR3 is 15 amino acids long. Germline loops: CDR1 KGHSH, CDR2 LQKENI. The ends were cut back, 5 bases at V and 2 bases at J, with 13 bases in the middle. The CDR3 sequence is CASSSPGSAYNEQFF. Here the CDR3 DNA reads TGTGCCAGCTCATCCCCGGGGAGCGCCTACAATGAGCAGTTCTTC. Full variable domain (remainder filled in from reference TRBV18 and TRBJ2-1): NAGVMQNPRHLVRRRGQEARLRCSPMKGHSHVYWYRQLPEEGLKFMVYLQKENIIDESGMPKERFSAEFPKEGPSILRIQQVVRGDSAAYFCASSSPGSAYNEQFFGPGTRLTVL.

The genes are TRBV2 and TRBJ1-2; TRBD1 is a possible D gene (6 bases). The V end lost 3 bases, the J end lost 8 bases, and 10 bases lay between the germline ends. This CDR3 spans 12 amino acids. Germline V CDR1 and CDR2: SNHLY, FYNNEI. The CDR3 nucleotides read TGTGCCAGCAGTGAGGGGGCGGGCGGCTACACCTTC. Translation gives CASSEGAGGYTF.

CDR3: CASSRGQGAGGANVLTF. The DNA of the CDR3 is TGCGCCAGCAGCCGGGGACAGGGGGCGGGAGGGGCCAACGTCCTGACTTTC. V usage is TRBV4-1 and J usage is TRBJ2-6; TRBD1 agrees at 12 bases. With V trimmed by 4 bases and J by 4 bases, 5 bases remained unmatched. The CDR3 totals 17 residues. Germline CDR1 is MGHRA and CDR2 is YSYEKL.

This chain uses TRBV5-1 with TRBJ1-4; tentatively, D is TRBD1 (5 bases). The CDR3 loop spans 14 amino acids. CDR1 SGHRS and CDR2 YFSETQ come from the germline V gene. V shed 5 bases and J shed 8 bases, with 16 bases lying between them. Written as DNA, the CDR3 is TGCGCCAGCAGTCATTTAGGGGTTGAGGAAAAACTGTTTTTT. Its protein is CASSHLGVEEKLFF.

The gene calls are TRBV14 and TRBJ2-2; D perhaps matches TRBD2 (6 bases). This CDR3 has 16 residues. Trimming shortened V by 1 base and J by 3 bases, and 12 bases separated the two germline ends. From germline, CDR1 is SGHDN and CDR2 FVKESK. The CDR3 coding sequence is TGTGCCAGCAGCCAAGTATCGGGAGCGTACACCGGGGAGCTGTTTTTT. The encoded protein is CASSQVSGAYTGELFF.

The gene calls are TRBV2 and TRBJ2-3; D perhaps matches TRBD2 (6 bases). CDR3 length equals 15 residues. Germline V lookup: CDR1 SNHLY, CDR2 FYNNEI. V gave up 3 bases and J gave up 1 base, with 11 bases separating them. The CDR3 DNA sequence: TGTGCCAGCAGTGAGGAGGGAGTCCGCACAGATACGCAGTATTTT. Residues: CASSEEGVRTDTQYF.

The rearrangement links TRBV24-1 to TRBJ1-5; D may be TRBD1 (6 bases). V lost 3 bases and J lost 3, with 11 bases in between. The CDR3 loop spans 15 amino acids. The germline V gene has CDR1 KGHDR and CDR2 SFDVKD. The DNA for the CDR3 is TGTGCCACCAGTGATCAACAGGGTCCCAATCAGCCCCAGCATTTT. Protein: CATSDQQGPNQPQHF.

J is TRBJ2-5 and V is TRBV6-5, with D perhaps matching TRBD1 (6 bases). CDR3 length equals 12 residues. CDR1 and CDR2 (germline): MNHEY, SVGAGI. The V end was cut by 6 bases, the J end by 5 bases, with 10 bases between. DNA of the CDR3: TGTGCCAGCAGCAGCCAGGGGGAGACCCAGTACTTC. Translation gives CASSSQGETQYF.

This chain joins TRBV6-5 and TRBJ1-1; no clear D gene. The V gene's germline CDR1 is MNHEY and CDR2 SVGAGI. V was pared by 5 bases and J by 5 bases, with 18 bases between. CDR3 length: 15 amino acids. The CDR3 DNA reads TGTGCCAGCAGTACTGACACGGGGATAGGGACTGAAGCTTTCTTT. It is translated as CASSTDTGIGTEAFF.

This chain links TRBV19 with TRBJ2-3, with D unresolved. Germline CDR1 LNHDA, CDR2 SQIVND (reference sequence). The CDR3 contains 14 residues. V gave up 3 bases and J gave up 1 base, with 8 bases separating them. The CDR3 here is CASSMHRGTDTQYF. The CDR3 DNA reads as TGTGCCAGTAGTATGCACCGGGGCACAGATACGCAGTATTTT.

The V and J genes are TRBV9 and TRBJ2-7; 7 nucleotides match TRBD2. In germline, CDR1 is SGDLS, CDR2 YYNGEE. CDR3 length: 15 residues. J was trimmed by 3 bases and V by 3 bases; bases with no gene match: 9. CDR3 loop: CASSAISGTNYEQYF. As DNA, the CDR3 is TGTGCCAGCAGCGCGATCTCCGGGACTAACTACGAGCAGTACTTC.

J is TRBJ2-1 and V is TRBV3-1 (or the pseudogene TRBV3-2); TRBD2 matches 9 bases. Germline V gene sequence: CDR1 LGHDT, CDR2 YNNKEL (reference sequence). This CDR3 has 16 amino acids. Unmatched junction bases numbered 4, after V lost 4 bases and J lost 0 bases. CDR3 DNA: TGTGCCAGCAGCCTTGATAGCGGGAGCTCCTACAATGAGCAGTTCTTC. Amino acid sequence: CASSLDSGSSYNEQFF.

This chain links TRBV28 with TRBJ2-7; possibly TRBD2 for D (5 bases). The germline V gene encodes CDR1 MDHEN and CDR2 SYDVKM. Trimming removed 5 bases at V and 3 bases at J, with 11 bases between. This CDR3 comprises 13 residues. The CDR3 nucleotides read TGTGCCAGCAGTCGGGGAATGGTCTACGAGCAGTACTTC. It translates to CASSRGMVYEQYF.

The V and J genes are TRBV19 and TRBJ1-2, with D possibly being TRBD1 (5 bases). Germline CDR1 and CDR2: LNHDA and SQIVND (reference sequence). The V end lost 4 bases, the J end lost 8 bases, and 17 bases lay between the germline ends. The length of the CDR3 is 14 residues. The CDR3 loop reads CASSTGTASKGYTF. The CDR3 nucleotides are TGTGCCAGTAGTACTGGGACTGCTTCTAAGGGCTACACCTTC.

This clone was observed a few times. The chain is built from TRBV4-1 and TRBJ1-6, with a weak D call TRBD1 (6 bases). This CDR3 is built from 14 residues. Germline-derived CDR1 and CDR2 are MGHRA and YSYEKL. V was shortened by 6 bases and J by 8 bases, with 14 bases between the two germline ends. CDR3 sequence reads: CASSPGQGYSPLHF. The CDR3, as DNA: TGCGCCAGCAGTCCGGGACAAGGATATTCACCCCTCCACTTT.

At least ten counts were recorded for this clone. The chain links TRBV6-2 or TRBV6-3 to TRBJ2-7, with 8 bases aligning to TRBD1. V lost 8 bases, J lost 6 bases, and 12 bases stayed unmatched. The germline V gene has CDR1 MNHEY and CDR2 SVGEGT. The CDR3 is 14 amino acids. The CDR3 sequence: CASGSGQEPPEQYF. CDR3 coding DNA: TGTGCCAGCGGTTCGGGACAGGAGCCCCCCGAGCAGTACTTC.

V gene TRBV19 combines with J gene TRBJ2-5; 9 bases fit TRBD1. The CDR3 totals 15 residues. After removal of 5 bases from V and 2 bases from J, the junction contained 6 bases not matched to a gene. The V gene's germline CDR1 is LNHDA and CDR2 SQIVND (reference sequence). This CDR3 reads CASSLGTGLQETQYF. In DNA, the CDR3 is TGTGCCAGTAGTCTCGGGACAGGGTTACAAGAGACCCAGTACTTC.

V usage is TRBV27 and J usage is TRBJ1-4; D is ambiguous. V was trimmed by 8 bases and J by 4 bases, leaving 14 bases between them. Germline loops: CDR1 MNHEY, CDR2 SMNVEV (reference sequence). The CDR3 sequence is 14 residues long. CDR3 sequence: CASGTGRFNEKLFF. In DNA form, the CDR3 reads TGTGCCAGCGGCACGGGGAGGTTTAATGAAAAACTGTTTTTT.

The V and J genes are TRBV20-1 and TRBJ2-7; 7 bases map to TRBD2. Germline CDR1 and CDR2: DFQATT and SNEGSKA (reference sequence). V was clipped by 3 bases and J by 7 bases; unmatched bases: 9. CDR3 length: 13 residues. The CDR3 coding sequence is TGCAGTGCTAGTATGGACCCAGCGGGGGAGCAGTACTTC. This sequence encodes CSASMDPAGEQYF.